The 21 T cell receptor beta chains below all came from one sample that was sequenced in a study of CD8+ T cells in alopecia areata. RNA extraction and reverse transcription yielded cDNA as sequencing template. Using immunoSEQ multiplex PCR, the repertoire was profiled, and TCRdb retains in-frame clones only, with some absent. The sample holds 130,000 or so clones; 61% are singletons and the top ten take 4.5% to 6%. Indicated treatment: oral pan-JAK inhibitor, 5-10 mg twice daily. The sample consisted of CD4+ T cells sorted from blood, taken at week 4, from a patient treated with tofacitinib. These TCRs come from a human donor with alopecia areata.

The rearrangement joins TRBV19 to TRBJ1-2; D call uncertain. The CDR3 runs 13 residues. V lost 7 bases to trimming and J lost 2 bases, with 11 bases between them. The V gene's germline CDR1 is LNHDA and CDR2 SQIVND (reference sequence). The CDR3 spells CASNNGRNYGYTF. CDR3 in DNA: TGTGCCAGTAACAACGGTCGGAACTATGGCTACACCTTC.

The genes are TRBV29-1 and TRBJ2-1; D remains ambiguous. V dropped 4 bases and J dropped 5 bases, with 9 bases sitting between them. The CDR3 consists of 12 residues. Germline V gives CDR1 SQVTM, CDR2 ANQGSEA. CDR3 loop: CSVVPGDNEQFF. The CDR3 DNA reads as TGCAGCGTTGTTCCCGGAGACAATGAGCAGTTCTTC.

The rearrangement joins TRBV5-1 to TRBJ1-4, with unresolved D. CDR3 size: 15 residues. Germline assignment: CDR1 SGHRS and CDR2 YFSETQ. The V gene lost 0 bases and the J gene lost 0 bases, with 6 bases spanning the gap. The CDR3 DNA reads TGCGCCAGCAGCTTGGCCGGTGCAACTAATGAAAAACTGTTTTTT. Amino acid sequence: CASSLAGATNEKLFF.

The V and J genes are TRBV5-4 and TRBJ2-7; D is undetermined. Trimming pared 2 bases from V and 7 bases from J, leaving 13 bases between. Per the germline V gene, CDR1 is SGHNT and CDR2 is YYREEE (reference sequence). The CDR3 is 13 residues long. This CDR3 reads CASSLSGVGEQYF. As DNA, the CDR3 is TGTGCCAGCAGCTTATCTGGAGTGGGGGAGCAGTACTTC.

This clone was detected a few times. The CDR3 sequence: CASSLGQGAIIAYEQYF. The CDR3 DNA sequence: TGCGCCAGCAGCTTGGGGCAGGGGGCGATCATTGCTTACGAGCAGTACTTC. The V call is TRBV5-1, the J call TRBJ2-7; 8 bases fit TRBD1. The J segment lost 4 bases and the V segment lost 0 bases, leaving 12 bases of the junction unmatched. CDR1 and CDR2 (germline): SGHRS, YFSETQ. This CDR3 spans 17 amino acids.

The chain is built from TRBV25-1 and TRBJ2-5; D unclear. V dropped 4 bases and J dropped 4 bases, with 10 bases sitting between them. This CDR3 has 13 residues. Germline CDR1 reads MGHDK; CDR2 reads SYGVNS. CDR3 region: CASSAGVRETQYF. The CDR3 bases are TGTGCCAGCAGTGCTGGTGTACGAGAGACCCAGTACTTC. Full variable domain (outside the CDR3, taken from reference TRBV25-1 and TRBJ2-5): EADIYQTPRYLVIGTGKKITLECSQTMGHDKMYWYQQDPGMELHLIHYSYGVNSTEKGDLSSESTVSRIRTEHFPLTLESARPSHTSQYLCASSAGVRETQYFGPGTRLLVL.

The chain joins TRBV10-3 to TRBJ2-1, with a tentative D call TRBD1 (5 bases). The germline V and J ends were trimmed by 4 bases and 10 bases, with 17 bases remaining between them. The CDR3 is 14 amino acids. CDR1 ENHRY and CDR2 SYGVKD come from the germline V gene. In DNA form, the CDR3 reads TGTGCCATCAGTGGAACTGCGCAGGGCGGAGAGCAGTTCTTC. Its protein is CAISGTAQGGEQFF.

The rearrangement uses TRBV20-1 and TRBJ2-3, with D unresolved. Trimming left V 6 bases short and J 6 bases short, with 10 bases between. Germline V gene sequence: CDR1 DFQATT, CDR2 SNEGSKA (reference sequence). CDR3 length: 11 amino acids. The CDR3 nucleotides are TGCAGTGCAAACCCCGCGGATACGCAGTATTTT. Amino acid sequence: CSANPADTQYF.

V usage is TRBV7-2 and J usage is TRBJ1-2, with TRBD1 identical over 7 bases. V shed 5 bases and J 6 bases; nucleotides not matched to a gene: 12. The CDR3 has 15 amino acids. Germline CDR1 reads SGHTA; CDR2 reads FQGNSA. This CDR3 is CASSPPRGQTDGYTF. CDR3 DNA: TGTGCCAGCAGCCCCCCGAGGGGACAGACAGATGGCTACACCTTC.

The rearrangement uses TRBV5-1 and TRBJ2-6; D might be TRBD1 (5 bases). The V and J ends lost 3 bases and 5 bases respectively, with 12 bases between them. The CDR3 length is 15 residues. Germline values: CDR1 SGHRS, CDR2 YFSETQ. The CDR3 region is CASSSSGARANVLTF. The CDR3 nucleotides are TGCGCCAGCAGCTCCTCTGGGGCGCGGGCCAACGTCCTGACTTTC.

This clone was detected once. In DNA, the CDR3 is TGCAGCGTTGAAGCGGGGACAGGGGGCAACACCTTC. This codes for CSVEAGTGGNTF. The chain has TRBV29-1 and TRBJ1-2; 12 positions match TRBD1. Trimming took 1 base from V and 12 from J; bases not matched to a gene: 3. This CDR3 has 12 amino acids. Looked up from germline, CDR1 is SQVTM and CDR2 is ANQGSEA.

This rearrangement joins TRBV9 to TRBJ2-1; a weak D match, TRBD2 (6 bases). Looked up from germline, CDR1 is SGDLS and CDR2 is YYNGEE. The V gene lost 6 bases and the J gene lost 2 bases, with 15 bases spanning the gap. The CDR3 consists of 15 residues. CDR3 residues: CASTQEGLTYNEQFF. CDR3 in DNA: TGTGCCAGCACTCAGGAGGGGCTCACCTACAATGAGCAGTTCTTC.

In its sample, this clone was seen once. The rearrangement uses TRBV5-1 and TRBJ1-3; D remains ambiguous. Germline V lookup: CDR1 SGHRS, CDR2 YFSETQ. V gave up 1 base and J gave up 0 bases, with 11 bases separating them. The CDR3 totals 16 residues. The CDR3 sequence: CASSLIGPSSGNTIYF. In nucleotides, the CDR3 is TGCGCCAGCAGCTTGATCGGGCCGAGCTCTGGAAACACCATATATTTT.

V usage is TRBV6-5 and J usage is TRBJ2-3; D is perhaps TRBD1 or TRBD2 (5 bases each). V gave up 10 bases and J gave up 4 bases, with 18 bases separating them. Per the germline V gene, CDR1 is MNHEY and CDR2 is SVGAGI. The CDR3 is made up of 14 amino acids. The CDR3 nucleotides are TGTGCCACCTCAATCGGGGCGAGGGCAGATACGCAGTATTTT. It encodes CATSIGARADTQYF.

This clone has just a few counts. CDR3 residues: CASSSRGLAGGPNEQFF. DNA for the CDR3: TGTGCCAGCAGTTCTCGAGGACTAGCGGGAGGGCCGAATGAGCAGTTCTTC. The chain joins TRBV27 to TRBJ2-1; 15 nucleotides match TRBD2. The CDR3 totals 17 residues. V was pared by 4 bases and J by 7 bases, with 8 bases of the junction left unmatched. Per the germline V gene, CDR1 is MNHEY and CDR2 is SMNVEV (reference sequence).

The chain has TRBV18 and TRBJ1-5, with 7 bases fitting TRBD1. V lost 8 bases to trimming and J lost 2 bases; unmatched junction nucleotides: 3. Germline V CDR1 and CDR2: KGHSH, LQKENI. The length of the CDR3 is 13 residues. In nucleotides, the CDR3 is TGTGCCAGCGCCGGACAGGGCAATCAGCCCCAGCATTTT. It translates to CASAGQGNQPQHF.

This rearrangement joins TRBV19 to TRBJ2-3; 8 nucleotides line up with TRBD1. Losses at the gene ends were 7 bases for V and 2 bases for J; bases not matched to a gene: 5. The CDR3 has 14 amino acids. Germline assignment: CDR1 LNHDA and CDR2 SQIVND (reference sequence). The chain's CDR3 is CASKQGAYTDTQYF. CDR3 coding DNA: TGTGCCAGTAAGCAGGGGGCCTACACAGATACGCAGTATTTT.

The rearrangement links TRBV30 to TRBJ1-5; tentatively, D is TRBD1 (5 bases). V lost 4 bases and J 6 bases, leaving 13 bases between the germline ends. Germline V gene sequence: CDR1 GTSNPN, CDR2 SVGIG (reference sequence). The CDR3 has 13 amino acids. CDR3 sequence (DNA): TGTGCCTGGAATGATCAGGGAGCTCAGCCCCAGCATTTT. This gives the protein CAWNDQGAQPQHF.

This chain joins TRBV6-6 and TRBJ1-6; the D is unclear. This CDR3 contains 14 residues. Trimming took 2 bases from V and 8 from J, leaving 10 bases between them. Germline V gene lookup returns CDR1 MNHNY and CDR2 SVGAGI (reference sequence). Here the CDR3 DNA reads TGTGCCAGCAGTTACGCCGGGAACGATTCACCCCTCCACTTT. Translated: CASSYAGNDSPLHF.

The CDR3 nucleotides are TGCAGCGTTTACGGGGGAAGCTACGAGCAGTACTTC. Encoded protein: CSVYGGSYEQYF. The genes are TRBV29-1 and TRBJ2-7, with D perhaps TRBD2 (6 bases). This CDR3 contains 12 residues. Deletions cut 5 bases from V and 3 bases from J, with 11 bases between. CDR1 is SQVTM, CDR2 ANQGSEA, per germline.

The chain links TRBV5-6 to TRBJ2-7; a possible D gene is TRBD1 (6 bases). Trimming removed 0 bases at V and 3 bases at J, with 10 bases between. Germline V gene lookup returns CDR1 SGHDT and CDR2 YYEEEE. The CDR3 totals 14 residues. Written as DNA, the CDR3 is TGTGCCAGCAGCTTGGTTGGCAGGGGCTACGAGCAGTACTTC. The encoded protein is CASSLVGRGYEQYF.